The clone carrying this T cell receptor (beta chain) was seen at least ten times. This specimen comes from a study of CD8 T cells in ankylosing spondylitis. One entry per CDR3 protein results from TCRdb running MiXCR on the 5' RACE reads. This table holds just under 95,000 distinct CDR3 sequences, 8.8% found once. The receptor was derived from a male donor with ankylosing spondylitis or in good health (not recorded which). The sequencing sample was made of blood, either unsorted or a sorted T cell fraction (not recorded which).

As DNA, the CDR3 is TGTGCCAGCAGCACACCAGCGGGGTTGACCTACGAGCAGTACTTC. Translated: CASSTPAGLTYEQYF. J is TRBJ2-7 and V is TRBV7-2, with 7 bases lining up with TRBD2. The CDR3 extends over 15 amino acids. V dropped 5 bases and J dropped 2; count of bases not matched to a gene: 9. CDR1 and CDR2 (germline): SGHTA, FQGNSA.